These T cell receptor beta chains were read from a single sample in a study of OX40 agonist ivuxolimab in advanced cancers. The protocol was immunoSEQ multiplex PCR, while the TCRdb copy is restricted to in-frame clones and leaves out a portion. The sample carries approximately 110,000 clones, around 92% recorded once. The specimen comprised CD4+ or CD8+ T cells sorted from blood, sampled in a trial of the OX40 agonist ivuxolimab. These receptor sequences come from an adult with an advanced solid tumor such as melanoma, head and neck, liver or kidney cancer. Each CDR3 is given with its conserved first and last residue. The order of the fields is CDR3 DNA, CDR3 protein, CDR3 length, D gene, J gene, V gene, clone size. A D gene is named only where the DNA matches it firmly. Clone sizes are given selectively: once, few, many, or a class where the clone is expanded.

DNA: TGTGCCAGCAGTTACTCGACGGATAGCTCCTACAATGAGCAGTTCTTC; CDR3: CASSYSTDSSYNEQFF; length: 16; D: NA; J: TRBJ2-1; V: TRBV6-5; size: NA
DNA: TGTGCCAGCAGCCCGCGTGCAGCGGGAGGGCCAGATACGCAGTATTTT; CDR3: CASSPRAAGGPDTQYF; length: 16; D: TRBD2; J: TRBJ2-3; V: TRBV7-2; size: NA
DNA: TGTGCCAGTAGTATAGCTCCCGGGTCTGCTGGAAACACCATATATTTT; CDR3: CASSIAPGSAGNTIYF; length: 16; D: NA; J: TRBJ1-3; V: TRBV19; size: once
DNA: TGTGCCAGCAAAGGTGGAGATTTTTGGGGAAACACTGAAGCTTTCTTT; CDR3: CASKGGDFWGNTEAFF; length: 16; D: NA; J: TRBJ1-1; V: TRBV19; size: NA
DNA: TGTGCCAGTCTAGCGGGAGGTTCAAAGTATTTT; CDR3: CASLAGGSKYF; length: 11; D: TRBD2; J: TRBJ2-3; V: TRBV7-3; size: NA
DNA: TGTGCCAGCAGTTTGAGGGATGAGCAGTTCTTC; CDR3: CASSLRDEQFF; length: 11; D: NA; J: TRBJ2-1; V: TRBV28; size: NA
DNA: TGTGCCAGCAGTTACTCGAAGCCCCGATGGTACGAGCAGTACTTC; CDR3: CASSYSKPRWYEQYF; length: 15; D: NA; J: TRBJ2-7; V: TRBV6-6; size: NA
DNA: TGTGCCTCCTCGCCCAAGAGCGGGAGTCTGGCAGATACGCAGTATTTT; CDR3: CASSPKSGSLADTQYF; length: 16; D: TRBD2; J: TRBJ2-3; V: TRBV30; size: NA
DNA: TGTGCCAGCAGCGGGACGACAGGGGTGAACACTGAAGCTTTCTTT; CDR3: CASSGTTGVNTEAFF; length: 15; D: TRBD1; J: TRBJ1-1; V: TRBV9; size: NA
DNA: TGTGCCAGTAGTCCTGGACAGGGCCTTCCCCTCCACTTT; CDR3: CASSPGQGLPLHF; length: 13; D: TRBD1; J: TRBJ1-6; V: TRBV19; size: once
DNA: TGTGCCAGCAGTCAAGGACTAGCGGGTAGCCAAGAGACCCAGTACTTC; CDR3: CASSQGLAGSQETQYF; length: 16; D: TRBD2; J: TRBJ2-5; V: TRBV2; size: NA
DNA: TGTGCCAGCAGTCGCGGCGAGTATAGCAATCAGCCCCAGCATTTT; CDR3: CASSRGEYSNQPQHF; length: 15; D: NA; J: TRBJ1-5; V: TRBV6-5; size: NA
DNA: TGTGCCAGCTCCGACCGGGGACTTAATGAAAAACTGTTTTTT; CDR3: CASSDRGLNEKLFF; length: 14; D: NA; J: TRBJ1-4; V: TRBV7-2; size: NA
DNA: TGCAGCGTTGACTTAGTGAGGGGACAGAAATACGAGCAGTACTTC; CDR3: CSVDLVRGQKYEQYF; length: 15; D: TRBD1; J: TRBJ2-7; V: TRBV29-1; size: NA
DNA: TGTGCCAGCAGCGTAGGGGACGGAGACTACGAGCAGTACTTC; CDR3: CASSVGDGDYEQYF; length: 14; D: NA; J: TRBJ2-7; V: TRBV9; size: NA
DNA: TGCGCCAGCAGCTTGTCCCCTAGCGGGGTATCCGGGGAGCTGTTTTTT; CDR3: CASSLSPSGVSGELFF; length: 16; D: TRBD2; J: TRBJ2-2; V: TRBV5-1; size: NA
DNA: TGTGCCAGCTCACCACTTACCCCGGTGGGGAGCTCCTACAATGAGCAGTTCTTC; CDR3: CASSPLTPVGSSYNEQFF; length: 18; D: NA; J: TRBJ2-1; V: TRBV18; size: NA
DNA: TGTGCCAGCAGCTCCATGGGGGAGGGCTCCTACAATGAGCAGTTCTTC; CDR3: CASSSMGEGSYNEQFF; length: 16; D: TRBD2; J: TRBJ2-1; V: TRBV5-5; size: NA
DNA: TGCGCCAGCAGCCCCAAATCCCAAGAGACCCAGTACTTC; CDR3: CASSPKSQETQYF; length: 13; D: NA; J: TRBJ2-5; V: TRBV5-1; size: NA
DNA: TGTGCCATCAGTGAGCCGGAACAGACAGGAAACACCATATATTTT; CDR3: CAISEPEQTGNTIYF; length: 15; D: NA; J: TRBJ1-3; V: TRBV10-3; size: NA
DNA: TGTGCCAGTGGGGACAGGGGAGGCGCAGATACGCAGTATTTT; CDR3: CASGDRGGADTQYF; length: 14; D: TRBD1; J: TRBJ2-3; V: TRBV19; size: NA
DNA: TGTGCCAGCAGCTTAGGTACTAGCGGATTACGAGGGCAGTACTTC; CDR3: CASSLGTSGLRGQYF; length: 15; D: TRBD2; J: TRBJ2-7; V: TRBV7-2; size: NA
DNA: TGCGCCAGCAGCCTGGACAGGTCCACCACAGATACGCAGTATTTT; CDR3: CASSLDRSTTDTQYF; length: 15; D: TRBD1; J: TRBJ2-3; V: TRBV5-1; size: once
DNA: TGCAGCGTTGGCCAGGGGAATGAAAAACTGTTTTTT; CDR3: CSVGQGNEKLFF; length: 12; D: NA; J: TRBJ1-4; V: TRBV29-1; size: NA
DNA: TGTGCCAGTAGGGGGGGGAGTAGCAGAACAGATACGCAGTATTTT; CDR3: CASRGGSSRTDTQYF; length: 15; D: TRBD2; J: TRBJ2-3; V: TRBV19; size: NA
DNA: TGTGCCAGCAGCCCTCAGGTTCTAGCGGGCGCCTACAATGAGCAGTTCTTC; CDR3: CASSPQVLAGAYNEQFF; length: 17; D: TRBD2; J: TRBJ2-1; V: TRBV4-2; size: NA
DNA: TGTGCCAGCAGTCGGGCTGACACTCTGGGGGGAGCTTTCTTT; CDR3: CASSRADTLGGAFF; length: 14; D: NA; J: TRBJ1-1; V: TRBV9; size: once
DNA: TGTGCCAGTACCAGGGACCGAAGCACAGATACGCAGTATTTT; CDR3: CASTRDRSTDTQYF; length: 14; D: NA; J: TRBJ2-3; V: TRBV19; size: NA
DNA: TGTGCCAGTAGAGGCGACCGCTGGAACACTGAAGCTTTCTTT; CDR3: CASRGDRWNTEAFF; length: 14; D: NA; J: TRBJ1-1; V: TRBV19; size: few
DNA: TGTGCCAGCAGCCTCGGTTTAGGGGGTACGGAGACCCAGTACTTC; CDR3: CASSLGLGGTETQYF; length: 15; D: NA; J: TRBJ2-5; V: TRBV14; size: NA
DNA: TGTGCCAGCTCACCAGGTGATTCTGGAAACACCATATATTTT; CDR3: CASSPGDSGNTIYF; length: 14; D: NA; J: TRBJ1-3; V: TRBV18; size: NA
DNA: TGTGCCAGCAGCCCAGGAGGGGACATCTATGGCTACACCTTC; CDR3: CASSPGGDIYGYTF; length: 14; D: NA; J: TRBJ1-2; V: TRBV7-3; size: NA
DNA: TGTGCCAGCACTCTAGCTAATTCACCCCTCCACTTT; CDR3: CASTLANSPLHF; length: 12; D: NA; J: TRBJ1-6; V: TRBV6-1; size: once
DNA: TGTGCCAGCACCCGGGGTTCCTATAATGAGCAGTTCTTC; CDR3: CASTRGSYNEQFF; length: 13; D: NA; J: TRBJ2-1; V: TRBV27; size: NA
DNA: TGTGCCAGCAGTGAAGCGCACAGCAGTCCTTACGAGCAGTACTTC; CDR3: CASSEAHSSPYEQYF; length: 15; D: NA; J: TRBJ2-7; V: TRBV6-1; size: NA
DNA: TGTGCCAGCAGCTCTACTAGCGGGAGATACAATGAGCAGTTCTTC; CDR3: CASSSTSGRYNEQFF; length: 15; D: TRBD2; J: TRBJ2-1; V: TRBV7-2; size: NA
DNA: TGTGCCAGCAGCCAACGAGAGACCCAGTACTTC; CDR3: CASSQRETQYF; length: 11; D: NA; J: TRBJ2-5; V: TRBV14; size: NA
DNA: TGTGCCAGCAGCCCCACAGGGGAATATGGCTACACCTTC; CDR3: CASSPTGEYGYTF; length: 13; D: TRBD1; J: TRBJ1-2; V: TRBV7-6; size: once
DNA: TGTGCCAGTAGTGAGGGACTAGCGGAGAACACCGGGGAGCTGTTTTTT; CDR3: CASSEGLAENTGELFF; length: 16; D: TRBD2; J: TRBJ2-2; V: TRBV19; size: once
DNA: TGTGCCAGCAAGGACAGCTCCTACGAGCAGTACTTC; CDR3: CASKDSSYEQYF; length: 12; D: NA; J: TRBJ2-7; V: TRBV6-6; size: NA
DNA: TGTGCCAGCAGCGTTCTTCACTCTCTTAGAAATGAGCAGTTCTTC; CDR3: CASSVLHSLRNEQFF; length: 15; D: NA; J: TRBJ2-1; V: TRBV6-1; size: NA
DNA: TGTGCCAGCTCTCGCGGCGGGGTTCAGGAAAAACTGTTTTTT; CDR3: CASSRGGVQEKLFF; length: 14; D: NA; J: TRBJ1-4; V: TRBV18; size: NA
DNA: TGTGCCATCAGCCCCGGGCCTCGAAGCTCTGGGGCCAACGTCCTGACTTTC; CDR3: CAISPGPRSSGANVLTF; length: 17; D: NA; J: TRBJ2-6; V: TRBV10-3; size: once
DNA: TGTGCCAGCAGCCCCGGGCCATCCAATCAGCCCCAGCATTTT; CDR3: CASSPGPSNQPQHF; length: 14; D: NA; J: TRBJ1-5; V: TRBV7-9; size: NA
DNA: TGTGCCAGCAGCTTAGCGCCGATAGCGGGAGCCCACGAGCAGTACTTC; CDR3: CASSLAPIAGAHEQYF; length: 16; D: TRBD2; J: TRBJ2-7; V: TRBV7-2; size: NA
DNA: TGCGCCAGCAGTGAGTCGACGGGGTACCAAGAGACCCAGTACTTC; CDR3: CASSESTGYQETQYF; length: 15; D: NA; J: TRBJ2-5; V: TRBV10-1; size: NA
DNA: TGTGCCAGTAGTATGTATGTATACAATGAGCAGTTCTTC; CDR3: CASSMYVYNEQFF; length: 13; D: NA; J: TRBJ2-1; V: TRBV19; size: NA
DNA: TGCAGCGGTACAGTCTCTGGAAACACCATATATTTT; CDR3: CSGTVSGNTIYF; length: 12; D: NA; J: TRBJ1-3; V: TRBV29-1; size: NA
DNA: TGCGCCAGCAGCCCGGGGGGGACAGGGGATCACGAGCAGTACTTC; CDR3: CASSPGGTGDHEQYF; length: 15; D: TRBD1; J: TRBJ2-7; V: TRBV5-1; size: NA
DNA: TGTGCCAGCAGTCCACCGGGGGATCCGAACACTGAAGCTTTCTTT; CDR3: CASSPPGDPNTEAFF; length: 15; D: NA; J: TRBJ1-1; V: TRBV28; size: NA
DNA: TGTGCCAGCAGCCCGCTCGCGAACACCGGGGAGCTGTTTTTT; CDR3: CASSPLANTGELFF; length: 14; D: NA; J: TRBJ2-2; V: TRBV11-3; size: NA